This T cell receptor (beta chain) was obtained from a study of sequential checkpoint blockade in melanoma. Measured with immunoSEQ multiplex PCR; TCRdb has only the in-frame clones, and not every one. The sample has about 17,000 clones, roughly 70% seen once. Treatment noted: randomized to nivolumab then ipilimumab (arm A) or the reverse (arm B). PBMC sorting kept live CD3+CD8+ cells without CD19 or CD56. This CDR3 has 19 residues. Germline V gene lookup returns CDR1 MNHEY and CDR2 SMNVEV (reference sequence). V lost 2 bases and J lost 5, with 26 bases in between. The material was CD8+ T cells sorted from blood (inferred from file names), obtained from a patient given nivolumab and ipilimumab in sequence. The gene calls are TRBV27 and TRBJ2-3; TRBD2 is a possible D gene (6 bases). The receptor was derived from a human donor with melanoma. This CDR3 reads CASSLTKGGAGFDGDTQYF. CDR3 DNA: TGTGCCAGCAGTTTAACGAAGGGCGGGGCGGGATTCGATGGAGATACGCAGTATTTT.